One and the same sample provided the 15 T cell receptor beta chains below, sequenced in a study of shared clonotypes between healthy human individuals. Clones were read by immunoSEQ multiplex PCR, and TCRdb kept only the in-frame ones, dropping some. The table has about 600,000 clones, 95% to 98% seen once; the top ten hold 0.3% to 0.35%. Naive CD8 cells lacked CD45RO and underwent positive selection for CCR7, leaving out terminally differentiated effector memory CD45RA+ cells. Specimen: naive CD8+ T cells sorted from blood. All receptors derive from a young man in good health.

The chain joins TRBV27 to TRBJ2-7; 9 bases are shared with TRBD1. Germline loops: CDR1 MNHEY, CDR2 SMNVEV (reference sequence). The ends lost 0 bases at V and 4 bases at J; junction bases unmatched: 4. CDR3 length: 15 residues. The CDR3 DNA is TGTGCCAGCAGTTTATCTGGGACAGGGTGGTACGAGCAGTACTTC. Translating gives CASSLSGTGWYEQYF.

The chain recombines TRBV30 with TRBJ1-2, with a possible D match to TRBD1 (5 bases). Germline-derived CDR1 and CDR2 are GTSNPN and SVGIG (reference sequence). The CDR3 is 12 residues long. Trimming left V 5 bases short and J 6 bases short, with 13 bases between. The CDR3 reads CAWGIRVDGYTF. The CDR3 DNA sequence: TGTGCCTGGGGCATCAGGGTGGATGGCTACACCTTC.

The chain employs TRBV15 and TRBJ1-1, with 7 nucleotides matching TRBD1. The CDR3 contains 16 residues. Per germline, CDR1 LNHNV and CDR2 YYDKDF (reference sequence). The trim removed 6 bases at V and 7 bases at J, leaving 17 bases unmatched. The CDR3, as DNA: TGTGCCACCAGTTCGACCCAGACAGGGTTGTTCGGTGAAGCTTTCTTT. This codes for CATSSTQTGLFGEAFF.

V and J are TRBV7-9 and TRBJ1-1; 7 bases are a match to TRBD1. The germline gives CDR1 SEHNR, CDR2 FQNEAQ (reference sequence). CDR3 length: 15 amino acids. The ends lost 5 bases at V and 6 bases at J; junction bases unmatched: 12. The CDR3 DNA reads as TGTGCCAGCAGCCAGATACAGGGGCCCACAGCTGAAGCTTTCTTT. This translates into CASSQIQGPTAEAFF.

CDR3 sequence (DNA): TGTGCCAGCAGCTTAGGGTGGGACAGATCCACTAACTATGGCTACACCTTC. This encodes CASSLGWDRSTNYGYTF. This rearrangement joins TRBV11-2 to TRBJ1-2; 7 bases are a match to TRBD1. The junction had 8 bases not matched to a gene; V was cut back by 1 base and J by 0 bases. Germline V gene sequence: CDR1 SGHAT, CDR2 FQNNGV. The CDR3 covers 17 residues.

This chain uses TRBV9 with TRBJ2-1; no firm D call. V lost 0 bases and J lost 6, with 22 bases in between. The V gene's germline CDR1 is SGDLS and CDR2 YYNGEE. The CDR3 consists of 18 residues. The CDR3 is CASSVDVDTLGLINEQFF. CDR3 DNA sequence: TGTGCCAGCAGCGTAGACGTTGATACCCTCGGCCTTATCAATGAGCAGTTCTTC. Full variable domain (remainder filled in from reference TRBV9 and TRBJ2-1): DSGVTQTPKHLITATGQRVTLRCSPRSGDLSVYWYQQSLDQGLQFLIQYYNGEERAKGNILERFSAQQFPDLHSELNLSSLELGDSALYFCASSVDVDTLGLINEQFFGPGTRLTVL.

The chain joins TRBV4-3 to TRBJ1-5, with TRBD1 matching 7 bases. The CDR3 is 14 residues long. Looked up from germline, CDR1 is LGHNA and CDR2 is YSLEER. The J segment lost 2 bases and the V segment lost 3 bases, leaving 1 base of the junction unmatched. The CDR3 protein is CASSHGQGNQPQHF. In DNA form, the CDR3 reads TGCGCCAGCAGCCATGGACAGGGCAATCAGCCCCAGCATTTT.

The chain has TRBV20-1 and TRBJ1-2; D is ambiguous. The V and J ends lost 8 bases and 8 bases respectively, with 12 bases between them. There are 10 residues in the CDR3. CDR1 is DFQATT and CDR2 is SNEGSKA in the germline V gene (reference sequence). CDR3 sequence: CSNDGAGYTF. Here the CDR3 DNA reads TGCAGTAATGACGGAGCGGGCTACACCTTC.

As to this clone: Additional DNA sequences in this sample encode the identical CDR3. This chain links TRBV5-1 with TRBJ2-7, with D tentatively TRBD2 (5 bases). CDR1 SGHRS and CDR2 YFSETQ come from the germline V gene. This CDR3 is 15 amino acids long. V lost 0 bases, J lost 0 bases, and 10 bases lay in between. For the CDR3, the DNA is TGCGCCAGCAGCTTGGACTCGGGGAGCTCCTACGAGCAGTACTTC. This gives the protein CASSLDSGSSYEQYF.

Remarks on this clone: This sample includes further DNA sequences coding for the same CDR3. The chain joins TRBV7-9 to TRBJ2-7, with D uncertain. Germline V CDR1 and CDR2: SEHNR, FQNEAQ (reference sequence). The CDR3 consists of 13 residues. Trimming shortened V by 4 bases and J by 3 bases, and 10 bases separated the two germline ends. The CDR3 sequence: CASSSGPSYEQYF. DNA of the CDR3: TGTGCCAGCAGCTCGGGTCCGAGCTACGAGCAGTACTTC.

J is TRBJ1-1 and V is TRBV7-8; D is possibly TRBD1 (6 bases). The CDR3 sequence is 15 residues long. Germline CDR1 reads SGHVS; CDR2 reads FQNEAQ. Trimming left V 5 bases short and J 5 bases short, with 18 bases between. The chain's CDR3 is CASSIKTGGGTEAFF. CDR3 coding DNA: TGTGCCAGCAGCATAAAGACAGGCGGTGGGACTGAAGCTTTCTTT.

This sequence joins TRBV7-2 and TRBJ2-5; D possibly corresponds to TRBD1 (6 bases). Germline V gene lookup returns CDR1 SGHTA and CDR2 FQGNSA. Trimming pared 0 bases from V and 0 bases from J, leaving 11 bases between. This CDR3 is 16 amino acids long. CDR3 in amino acids: CASSLARGGYQETQYF. The DNA for the CDR3 is TGTGCCAGCAGCTTAGCGCGAGGGGGTTACCAAGAGACCCAGTACTTC.

The V gene is TRBV4-1, the J gene TRBJ2-3; either TRBD1 or TRBD2 may fit D (5 bases each). This CDR3 contains 13 residues. The germline V and J ends were trimmed by 0 bases and 4 bases, with 5 bases remaining between them. Germline lookup yields CDR1 MGHRA and CDR2 YSYEKL. CDR3: CASSQEGADTQYF. The CDR3 DNA reads as TGCGCCAGCAGCCAAGAGGGGGCAGATACGCAGTATTTT.

Notes on this clone: Additional DNA sequences in this sample encode the identical CDR3. The V gene is TRBV9, the J gene TRBJ2-7; tentatively, D is TRBD1 (6 bases). The CDR3 spans 15 residues. The ends were cut back, 0 bases at V and 1 base at J, with 11 bases in the middle. Germline-derived CDR1 and CDR2 are SGDLS and YYNGEE. The DNA for the CDR3 is TGTGCCAGCAGCGTAGAGGGAACAGGGTCCTACGAGCAGTACTTC. Translated: CASSVEGTGSYEQYF.

This clone was seen just once. The V gene is TRBV7-9, the J gene TRBJ2-1, with D possibly matching TRBD1 (6 bases). Looked up from germline, CDR1 is SEHNR and CDR2 is FQNEAQ (reference sequence). The CDR3 has 14 amino acids. The V end lost 7 bases, the J end lost 12 bases, and 22 bases lay between the germline ends. The CDR3 region is CASTSRDIPAGQFF. For the CDR3, the DNA is TGTGCCAGCACCTCCAGGGACATCCCCGCGGGGCAGTTCTTC.